The T cell receptor (beta chain) under discussion was sequenced for a study of blood T cell repertoires in COVID-19. Background on the study: Sample material is recorded as cDNA or gDNA derived from T cells, B-cell-depleted T cells, or PBMCs.

The CDR3 spans 15 residues. Trimming removed 0 bases at V and 3 bases at J, with 9 bases between. The germline gives CDR1 MGHRA, CDR2 YSYEKL. Measured with immunoSEQ multiplex PCR; TCRdb has only the in-frame clones, and not every one. The data show about 84,000 clones, about 86% seen once. The sequencing input was peripheral blood. This TCR came from a man of 80 years or more with active or convalescent COVID-19. The gene calls are TRBV4-1 and TRBJ1-5; D is possibly TRBD1 (5 bases). The CDR3 protein is CASSQEVTDNQPQHF. DNA for the CDR3: TGCGCCAGCAGCCAAGAAGTGACAGACAATCAGCCCCAGCATTTT.